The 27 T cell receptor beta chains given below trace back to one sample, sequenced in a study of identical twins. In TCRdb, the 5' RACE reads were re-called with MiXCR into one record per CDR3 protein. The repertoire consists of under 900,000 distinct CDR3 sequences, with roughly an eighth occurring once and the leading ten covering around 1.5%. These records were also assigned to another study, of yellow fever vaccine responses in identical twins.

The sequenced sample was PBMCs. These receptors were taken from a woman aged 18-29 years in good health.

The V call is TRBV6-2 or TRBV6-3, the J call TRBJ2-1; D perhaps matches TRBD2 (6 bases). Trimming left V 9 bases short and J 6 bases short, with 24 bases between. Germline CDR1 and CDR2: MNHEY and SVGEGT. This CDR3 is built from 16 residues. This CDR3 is CASSGELGRRRNEQFF. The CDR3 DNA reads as TGTGCCAGTTCAGGCGAGTTGGGGAGGAGACGCAATGAGCAGTTCTTC.

DNA for the CDR3: TGTGCCAGCAGCCTCAGGGATCCCGGGGAGCTGTTTTTT. This encodes CASSLRDPGELFF. The chain joins TRBV2 to TRBJ2-2; possible D gene TRBD1, 5 bases. The length of the CDR3 is 13 residues. Germline V gene lookup returns CDR1 SNHLY and CDR2 FYNNEI. V lost 6 bases and J lost 6, with 11 bases in between.

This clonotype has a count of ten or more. CDR3 DNA: TGTGCCAGCAGTAGAAGCAATCAGCCCCAGCATTTT. As protein: CASSRSNQPQHF. The gene calls are TRBV12-3 or TRBV12-4 and TRBJ1-5; unclear D gene. The CDR3 spans 12 residues. The germline V and J ends were trimmed by 5 bases and 1 base, with 3 bases remaining between them.

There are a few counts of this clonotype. The CDR3 bases are TGCAGCGTTGCAAGGGACAGCCAAGAGACCCAGTACTTC. As protein: CSVARDSQETQYF. The genes are TRBV29-1 and TRBJ2-5; 7 bases are a match to TRBD1. Trimming took 4 bases from V and 1 from J; bases not matched to a gene: 3. Germline V CDR1 and CDR2: SQVTM, ANQGSEA. The CDR3 length is 13 residues.

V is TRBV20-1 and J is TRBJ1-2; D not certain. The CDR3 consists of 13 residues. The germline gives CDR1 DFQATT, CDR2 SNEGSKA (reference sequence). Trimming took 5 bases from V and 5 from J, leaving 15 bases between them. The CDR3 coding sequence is TGCAGTGCTTCCTTTCCCATGTTATATGGCTACACCTTC. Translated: CSASFPMLYGYTF.

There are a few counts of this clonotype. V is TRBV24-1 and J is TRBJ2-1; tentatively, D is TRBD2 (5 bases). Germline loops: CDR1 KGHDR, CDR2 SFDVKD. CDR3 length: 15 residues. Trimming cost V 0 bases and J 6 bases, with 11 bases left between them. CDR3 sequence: CATSDLQRDINEQFF. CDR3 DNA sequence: TGTGCCACCAGTGATTTGCAGAGGGATATCAATGAGCAGTTCTTC.

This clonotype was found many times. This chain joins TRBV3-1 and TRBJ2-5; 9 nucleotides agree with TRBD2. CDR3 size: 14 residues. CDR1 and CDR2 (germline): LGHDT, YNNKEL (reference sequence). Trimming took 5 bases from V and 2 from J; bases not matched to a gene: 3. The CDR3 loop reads CASSRTSGQETQYF. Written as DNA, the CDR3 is TGTGCCAGCAGCAGAACTAGCGGGCAAGAGACCCAGTACTTC.

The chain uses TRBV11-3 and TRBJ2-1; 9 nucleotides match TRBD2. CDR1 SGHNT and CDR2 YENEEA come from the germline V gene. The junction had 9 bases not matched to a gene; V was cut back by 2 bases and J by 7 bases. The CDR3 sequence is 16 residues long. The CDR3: CASSLLAGGPLNEQFF. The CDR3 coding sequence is TGTGCCAGCAGCTTACTTGCGGGAGGGCCATTAAATGAGCAGTTCTTC. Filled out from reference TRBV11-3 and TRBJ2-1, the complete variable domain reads EAGVVQSPRYKIIEKKQPVAFWCNPISGHNTLYWYLQNLGQGPELLIRYENEEAVDDSQLPKDRFSAERLKGVDSTLKIQPAELGDSAVYLCASSLLAGGPLNEQFFGPGTRLTVL.

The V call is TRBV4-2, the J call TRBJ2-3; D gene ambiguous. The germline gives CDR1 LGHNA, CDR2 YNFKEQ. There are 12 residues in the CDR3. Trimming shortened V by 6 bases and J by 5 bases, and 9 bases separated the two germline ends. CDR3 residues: CASSKEGDTQYF. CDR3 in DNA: TGTGCCAGCAGTAAAGAAGGAGATACGCAGTATTTT.

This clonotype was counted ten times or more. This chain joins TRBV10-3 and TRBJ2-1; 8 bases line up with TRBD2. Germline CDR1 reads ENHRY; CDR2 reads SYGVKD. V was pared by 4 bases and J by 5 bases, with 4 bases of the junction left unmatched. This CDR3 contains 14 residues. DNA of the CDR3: TGTGCCATCAGTGTCCTAGCGGGCCACAATGAGCAGTTCTTC. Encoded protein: CAISVLAGHNEQFF.

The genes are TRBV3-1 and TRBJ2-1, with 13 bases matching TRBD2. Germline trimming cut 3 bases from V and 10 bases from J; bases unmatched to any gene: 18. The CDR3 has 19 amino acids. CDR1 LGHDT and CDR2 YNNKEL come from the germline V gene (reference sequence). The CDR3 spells CASSHHEWTSGRERSEQFF. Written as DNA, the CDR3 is TGTGCCAGCAGCCACCACGAGTGGACTAGCGGGAGAGAGAGATCCGAGCAGTTCTTC.

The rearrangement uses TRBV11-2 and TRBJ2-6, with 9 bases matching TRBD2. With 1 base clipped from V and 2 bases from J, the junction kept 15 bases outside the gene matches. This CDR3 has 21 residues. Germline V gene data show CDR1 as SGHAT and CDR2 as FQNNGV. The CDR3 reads CASSLVGLAPPINAGANVLTF. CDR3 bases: TGTGCCAGCAGCTTAGTGGGACTAGCTCCACCGATTAATGCTGGGGCCAACGTCCTGACTTTC.

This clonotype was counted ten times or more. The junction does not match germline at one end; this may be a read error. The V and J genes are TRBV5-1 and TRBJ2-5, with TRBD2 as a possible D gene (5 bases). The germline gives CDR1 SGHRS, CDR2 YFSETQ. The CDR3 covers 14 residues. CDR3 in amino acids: CASSLASGQETQYF. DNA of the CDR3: TGTGCCAGCAGTTTAGCGTCAGGCCAAGAGACCCAGTACTTC.

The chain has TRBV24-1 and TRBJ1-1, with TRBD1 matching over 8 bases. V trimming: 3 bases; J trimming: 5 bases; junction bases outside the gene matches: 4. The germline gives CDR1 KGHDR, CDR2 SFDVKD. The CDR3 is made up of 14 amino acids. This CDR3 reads CATSDTTGGTEAFF. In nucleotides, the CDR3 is TGTGCCACCAGTGATACCACAGGGGGTACTGAAGCTTTCTTT.

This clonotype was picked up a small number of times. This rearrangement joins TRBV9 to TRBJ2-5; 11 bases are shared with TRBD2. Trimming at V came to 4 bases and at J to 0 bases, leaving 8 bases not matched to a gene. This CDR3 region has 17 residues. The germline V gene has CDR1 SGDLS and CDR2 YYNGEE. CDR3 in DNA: TGTGCCAGCAGCTCCGGGACTAGCGGAACGTACCAAGAGACCCAGTACTTC. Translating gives CASSSGTSGTYQETQYF.

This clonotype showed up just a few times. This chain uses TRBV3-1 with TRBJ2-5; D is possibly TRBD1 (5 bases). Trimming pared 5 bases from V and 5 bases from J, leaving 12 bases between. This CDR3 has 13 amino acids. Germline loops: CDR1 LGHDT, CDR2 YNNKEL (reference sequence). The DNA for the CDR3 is TGTGCCAGCAGCTCCAGGGTTAAGGAGACCCAGTACTTC. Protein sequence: CASSSRVKETQYF.

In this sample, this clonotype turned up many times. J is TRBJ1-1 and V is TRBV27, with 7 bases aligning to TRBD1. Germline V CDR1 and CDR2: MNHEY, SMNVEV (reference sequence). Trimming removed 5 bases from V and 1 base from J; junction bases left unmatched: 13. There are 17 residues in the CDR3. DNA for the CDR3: TGTGCCAGCAGTCCCTCAACAGGGGATGCGGGGAACACTGAAGCTTTCTTT. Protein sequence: CASSPSTGDAGNTEAFF.

CDR3 DNA sequence: TGTGCCAGCAGCTTTACGGGGTTTGGAGCTTTCTTT. It yields the protein CASSFTGFGAFF. This chain uses TRBV7-9 with TRBJ1-1; the D is unclear. Germline CDR1 and CDR2: SEHNR and FQNEAQ (reference sequence). V was shortened by 3 bases and J by 10 bases, with 12 bases between the two germline ends. This CDR3 is 12 amino acids long. Based on the CDR3 plus reference TRBV7-9 and TRBJ1-1, the full variable domain is DTGVSQNPRHKITKRGQNVTFRCDPISEHNRLYWYRQTLGQGPEFLTYFQNEAQLEKSRLLSDRFSAERPKGSFSTLEIQRTEQGDSAMYLCASSFTGFGAFFGQGTRLTVV.

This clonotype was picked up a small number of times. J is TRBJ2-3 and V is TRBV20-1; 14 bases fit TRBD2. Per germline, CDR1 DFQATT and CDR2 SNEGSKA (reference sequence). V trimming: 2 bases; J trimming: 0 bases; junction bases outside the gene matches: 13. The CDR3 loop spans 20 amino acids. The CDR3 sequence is CSARPYGEGLAGASTDTQYF. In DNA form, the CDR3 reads TGCAGTGCTAGACCCTATGGGGAGGGACTAGCGGGGGCTAGCACAGATACGCAGTATTTT.

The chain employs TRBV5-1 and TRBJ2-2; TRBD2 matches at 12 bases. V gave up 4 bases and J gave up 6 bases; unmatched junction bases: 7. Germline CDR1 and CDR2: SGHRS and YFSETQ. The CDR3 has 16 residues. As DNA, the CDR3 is TGCGCCAGCAGCACACTAGCGGGAGGAAATCCCGGGGAGCTGTTTTTT. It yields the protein CASSTLAGGNPGELFF.

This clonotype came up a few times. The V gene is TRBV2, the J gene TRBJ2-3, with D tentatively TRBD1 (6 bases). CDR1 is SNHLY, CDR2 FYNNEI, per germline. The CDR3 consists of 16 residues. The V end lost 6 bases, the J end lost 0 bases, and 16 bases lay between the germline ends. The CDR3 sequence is CASSEWGRTSTDTQYF. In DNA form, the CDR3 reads TGTGCCAGCAGCGAATGGGGGCGGACCAGCACAGATACGCAGTATTTT.

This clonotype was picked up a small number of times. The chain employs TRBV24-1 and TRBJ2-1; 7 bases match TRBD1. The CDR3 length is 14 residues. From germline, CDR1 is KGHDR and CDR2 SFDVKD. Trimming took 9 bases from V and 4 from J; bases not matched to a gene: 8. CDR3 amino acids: CATGPNRGYNEQFF. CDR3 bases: TGTGCCACCGGACCAAACAGGGGATACAATGAGCAGTTCTTC.

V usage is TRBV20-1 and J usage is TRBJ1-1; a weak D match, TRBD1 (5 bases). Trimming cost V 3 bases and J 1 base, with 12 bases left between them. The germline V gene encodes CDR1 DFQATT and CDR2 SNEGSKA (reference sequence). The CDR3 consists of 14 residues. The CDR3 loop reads CSASDWGRNTEAFF. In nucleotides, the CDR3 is TGCAGTGCTAGTGACTGGGGGAGGAACACTGAAGCTTTCTTT.

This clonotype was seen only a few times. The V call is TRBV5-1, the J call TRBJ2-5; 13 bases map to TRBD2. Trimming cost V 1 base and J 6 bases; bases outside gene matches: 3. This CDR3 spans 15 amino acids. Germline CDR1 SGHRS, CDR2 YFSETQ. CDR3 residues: CASSLWTSGSQTQYF. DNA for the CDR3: TGCGCCAGCAGCTTGTGGACTAGCGGGAGCCAGACCCAGTACTTC.

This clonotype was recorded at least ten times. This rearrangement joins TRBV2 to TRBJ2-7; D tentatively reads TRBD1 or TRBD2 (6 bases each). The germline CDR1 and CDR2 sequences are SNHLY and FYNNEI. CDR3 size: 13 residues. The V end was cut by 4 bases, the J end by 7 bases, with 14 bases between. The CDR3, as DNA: TGTGCCAGCAGTGTTTTGGACAGCGGGGAGCAGTACGTC. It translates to CASSVLDSGEQYV.

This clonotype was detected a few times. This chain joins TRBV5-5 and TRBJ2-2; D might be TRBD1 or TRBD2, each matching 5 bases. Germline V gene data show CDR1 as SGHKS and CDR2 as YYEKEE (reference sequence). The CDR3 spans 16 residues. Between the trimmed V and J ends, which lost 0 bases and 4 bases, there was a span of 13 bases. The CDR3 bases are TGTGCCAGCAGCTTGGACCAGGATGGGGGCACCGGGGAGCTGTTTTTT. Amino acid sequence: CASSLDQDGGTGELFF.

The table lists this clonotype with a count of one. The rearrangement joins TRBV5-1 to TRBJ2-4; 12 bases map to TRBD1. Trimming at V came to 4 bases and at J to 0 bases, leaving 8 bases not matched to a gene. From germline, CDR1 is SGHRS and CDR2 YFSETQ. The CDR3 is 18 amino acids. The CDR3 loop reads CASSQGTGGPLAKNIQYF. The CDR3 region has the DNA TGCGCCAGCAGCCAGGGGACAGGGGGCCCCCTAGCCAAAAACATTCAGTACTTC.